This entry concerns a single TCR beta chain. Its antigen specificity is not known. The record has no base qualities; no much larger clone is one base away. V loses 3 bases, J loses 4 bases, and the germline ends lie 18 bases apart. The germline V gene (reference sequence) gives CDR1 as DFQATT and CDR2 as SNEGSKA. There are 15 amino acids in the CDR3, from cysteine to phenylalanine inclusive. Of the read, only the CDR3 DNA is kept; its 45 bases are in frame from base 1. The run used an Illumina HiSeq 2500. TCR beta libraries were prepared by quantitative 5'-RACE with molecular barcodes. Concerning the study's data processing: A new computational method, built on a probabilistic model of VDJ rearrangement, was used to identify disease-linked TCR variants. TCRdb's own reprocessing of the public reads used fastp at Q25 and MiXCR and kept productive beta chains. Each record represents a unique CDR3 protein, reported with the most common genes and DNA among its rows. The authors' filters were not applied to this entry. The sample records roughly 150,000 distinct CDR3 sequences, under 35% of which are singletons. Jointly, the top ten make up 6% of the sample.

Synovial fluid samples were matched to blood samples from the same ankylosing spondylitis patients. The data were taken from a study of CD8 T cells in ankylosing spondylitis (dated by TCRdb to about 2017). General notes on the study: The study set out to find disease-linked TCR variants by profiling T cell receptor beta repertoires in ankylosing spondylitis patients and healthy donors. Peripheral blood was sampled, and synovial fluid was additionally collected from ankylosing spondylitis patients. In total, the full study cohort was made up of roughly 110 healthy donors and 25 ankylosing spondylitis patients.

Overall study outcomes, separate from this receptor: According to the report, matched synovial fluid samples from ankylosing spondylitis patients were significantly enriched for the disease-linked clones. A TCR beta motif of 8 or 9 highly homologous amino acid variants appeared characteristic of blood from ankylosing spondylitis patients. Some of the motif variants had been reported before in the synovial fluid and blood of reactive arthritis patients, a finding that suggests common disease-initiation mechanisms. The disease-linked clones showed a CD8+ phenotype and occurred at relatively low frequencies in peripheral blood.

This receptor was obtained from a male donor with ankylosing spondylitis. Sequencing input: synovial fluid, either unsorted or a sorted T cell fraction (not recorded which). The chain was built from TRBV20-1 and TRBJ2-5, with the identity of the D gene unclear. The DNA sequence is given as TGCAGTGCTAGCGACCCTTCTACCCCCTCAGAGACCCAGTACTTC. Translated, this is CSASDPSTPSETQYF.